What follows describes a single T cell receptor beta chain. Germline V gene lookup returns CDR1 SGHDN and CDR2 FVKESK. The V end lost 1 base, the J end lost 6 bases, and 9 bases lay between the germline ends. The CDR3 length is 13 residues. This sample is part of a study of shared clonotypes between healthy human individuals. It was CD45RO-negative cells, positively selected for CCR7, that made up naive CD8 cells, with terminally differentiated effector memory CD45RA+ cells excluded. At the deep level, the assay was run. In the original analysis: Without quality scores, immunoSEQ junctional reads could not be filtered like full-length reads. Measured with immunoSEQ multiplex PCR; TCRdb has only the in-frame clones, and not every one. V, J and clone size reflect that table, while D and trimming were determined from the DNA. This table holds around 2,000,000 clones, roughly 95% found once.

Material for sequencing was naive CD8+ T cells sorted from blood. The TCR comes from a man younger than 30 in good health. The rearrangement joins TRBV14 to TRBJ1-1; tentative D call: TRBD1 (5 bases). In nucleotides, the CDR3 is TGTGCCAGCAGCCAAGGACAGCTCGCTGAAGCTTTCTTT. As protein: CASSQGQLAEAFF.